Listed below are T cell receptor beta chains from one sample, sequenced in a study of CD8 T cells in ankylosing spondylitis. TCRdb re-called the 5' RACE reads with MiXCR, one entry per CDR3 protein. This table holds around 31,000 distinct CDR3 sequences, 30% found once. Sequenced: synovial fluid, either unsorted or a sorted T cell fraction (not recorded which). Every receptor here comes from a male donor with ankylosing spondylitis. Both conserved end residues are part of each CDR3. The D gene is left open where the match is weak. Size tells how often a clone was seen (once, few, many) or the class of an expanded clone, and some rows leave it out.

TRBJ2-1 TRBV7-2 9 many NA CASSLGEFF TGTGCCAGCAGCCTCGGTGAGTTCTTC
TRBJ2-1 TRBV25-1 17 NA TRBD2 CASSLAGGPMSFNEQFF TGTGCCAGCAGCCTAGCGGGAGGGCCTATGTCCTTCAATGAGCAGTTCTTC
TRBJ1-1 TRBV5-4 15 few NA CASSLTLRGHTEAFF TGTGCCAGCAGCTTGACACTACGGGGGCACACTGAAGCTTTCTTT
TRBJ1-5 TRBV27 14 few NA CASSPLAGNQPQHF TGTGCCAGCAGTCCCTTAGCCGGGAATCAGCCCCAGCATTTT
TRBJ2-7 TRBV7-9 15 many NA CASRPDGMLSYEQYF TGTGCCAGCAGGCCAGACGGGATGTTATCCTACGAGCAGTACTTC
TRBJ2-1 TRBV10-3 11 few NA CAISERVEQFF TGTGCCATCAGTGAACGCGTAGAGCAGTTCTTC
TRBJ2-7 TRBV6-1 15 NA NA CASSEALPAHYEQYF TGTGCCAGCAGTGAAGCGCTACCGGCCCACTACGAGCAGTACTTC
TRBJ2-7 TRBV20-1 16 many TRBD1 CSARDLGTGINYEQYF TGCAGTGCTAGAGATCTCGGGACAGGGATTAACTACGAGCAGTACTTC
TRBJ2-1 TRBV7-8 15 many TRBD2 CASSLLPSGYNEQFF TGTGCCAGCAGCCTACTTCCTAGCGGGTACAATGAGCAGTTCTTC
TRBJ2-1 TRBV29-1 14 few TRBD1 CSVGWGQGAGEQFF TGCAGCGTTGGGTGGGGGCAGGGGGCAGGTGAGCAGTTCTTC
TRBJ2-7 TRBV29-1 13 NA NA CSVEVGGRLEQYF TGCAGCGTTGAAGTGGGTGGGCGTTTGGAGCAGTACTTC
TRBJ1-1 TRBV20-1 13 NA NA CSARIHRGTEAFF TGCAGTGCTAGAATACATAGAGGCACTGAAGCTTTCTTT
TRBJ2-3 TRBV10-3 18 few TRBD2 CAISEPVTSGRARDTQYF TGTGCCATCAGTGAGCCCGTGACTAGCGGGAGGGCCCGAGATACGCAGTATTTT
TRBJ1-2 TRBV11-2 13 few NA CASSLRVNYGYTF TGTGCCAGCAGCTTAAGGGTGAACTATGGCTACACCTTC
TRBJ2-3 TRBV3-1 16 few NA CASSQDGEPSTDTQYF TGTGCCAGCAGCCAAGACGGCGAACCTAGCACAGATACGCAGTATTTT